The TCR beta chain under discussion was sequenced for a study of T cells in Graves' hyperthyroidism and ophthalmopathy. Amplification of TCR beta CDR3 regions was performed using RNA transcripts as template. Using the HTBI primer set, a first-round RT-PCR was run on the TCR CDR3. TCRdb redid the calling of the multiplex PCR reads with MiXCR, one entry per CDR3 protein. Here the sample spans about 770,000 distinct CDR3 sequences, roughly 20% being singletons. This clonotype was observed a handful of times. The CDR3 is 11 residues long. The germline V gene encodes CDR1 MNHNS and CDR2 SASEGT. With 8 bases removed from V and 5 bases from J, the gap between germline ends came to 9 bases.

The receptor was derived from a woman between 45 and 60 years old with Graves' hyperthyroidism that later progressed to Graves' ophthalmopathy. The genes are TRBV6-1 and TRBJ1-1; no clear D. Sequenced: blood. The CDR3 DNA follows: TGTGCCAGCTTAAGGGAGACTGAAGCTTTCTTT. Translation: CASLRETEAFF.